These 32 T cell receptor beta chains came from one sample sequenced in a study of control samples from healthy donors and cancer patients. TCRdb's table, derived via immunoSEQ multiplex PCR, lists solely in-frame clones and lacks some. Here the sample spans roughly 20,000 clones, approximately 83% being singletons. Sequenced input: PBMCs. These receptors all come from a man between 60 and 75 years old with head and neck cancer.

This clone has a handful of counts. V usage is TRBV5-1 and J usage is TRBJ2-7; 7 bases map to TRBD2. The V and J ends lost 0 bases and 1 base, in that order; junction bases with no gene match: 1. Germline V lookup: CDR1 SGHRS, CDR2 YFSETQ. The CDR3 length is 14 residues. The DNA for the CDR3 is TGCGCCAGCAGCTTGGAGCGGGGATCCTACGAGCAGTACTTC. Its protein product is CASSLERGSYEQYF.

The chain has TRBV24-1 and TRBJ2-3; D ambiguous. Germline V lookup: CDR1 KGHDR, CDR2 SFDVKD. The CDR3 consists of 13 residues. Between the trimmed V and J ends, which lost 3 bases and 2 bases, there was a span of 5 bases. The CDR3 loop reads CATSDAPTDTQYF. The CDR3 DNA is TGTGCCACCAGTGATGCCCCCACAGATACGCAGTATTTT.

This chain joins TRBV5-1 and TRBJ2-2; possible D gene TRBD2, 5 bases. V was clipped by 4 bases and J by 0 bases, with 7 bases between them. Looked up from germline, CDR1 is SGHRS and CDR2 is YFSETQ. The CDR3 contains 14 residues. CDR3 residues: CASSPGSNTGELFF. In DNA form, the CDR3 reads TGCGCCAGCAGCCCGGGGTCGAACACCGGGGAGCTGTTTTTT.

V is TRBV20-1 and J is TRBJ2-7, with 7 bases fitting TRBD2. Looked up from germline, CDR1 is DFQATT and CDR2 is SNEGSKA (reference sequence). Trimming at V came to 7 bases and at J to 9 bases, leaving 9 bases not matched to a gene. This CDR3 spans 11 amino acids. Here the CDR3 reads CSVGLDKGQYF. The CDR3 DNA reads TGCAGTGTAGGACTAGACAAGGGGCAGTACTTC.

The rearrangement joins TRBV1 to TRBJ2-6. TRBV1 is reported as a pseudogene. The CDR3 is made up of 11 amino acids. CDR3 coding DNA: TGCACCAGCAGTCGGGCCAACGTCCTGACTTTC. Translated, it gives CTSSRANVLTF.

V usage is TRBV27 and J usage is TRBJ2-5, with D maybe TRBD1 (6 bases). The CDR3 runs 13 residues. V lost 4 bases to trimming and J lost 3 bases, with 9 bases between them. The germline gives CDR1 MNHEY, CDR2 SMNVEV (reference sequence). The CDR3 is CASSSHREETQYF. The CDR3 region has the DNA TGTGCCAGCAGTTCCCACAGGGAAGAGACCCAGTACTTC.

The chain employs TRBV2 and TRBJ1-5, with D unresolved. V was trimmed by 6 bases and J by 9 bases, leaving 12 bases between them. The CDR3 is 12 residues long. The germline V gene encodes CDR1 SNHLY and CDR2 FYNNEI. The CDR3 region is CASSPAIGPQHF. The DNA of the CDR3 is TGTGCCAGCAGCCCGGCTATTGGGCCCCAGCATTTT.

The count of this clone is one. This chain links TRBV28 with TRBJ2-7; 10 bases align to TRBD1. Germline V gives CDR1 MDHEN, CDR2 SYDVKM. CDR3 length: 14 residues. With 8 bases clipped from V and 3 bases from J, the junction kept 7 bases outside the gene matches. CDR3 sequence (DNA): TGTGCCAGCTCTTTGACAGGGGGCAACTACGAGCAGTACTTC. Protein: CASSLTGGNYEQYF.

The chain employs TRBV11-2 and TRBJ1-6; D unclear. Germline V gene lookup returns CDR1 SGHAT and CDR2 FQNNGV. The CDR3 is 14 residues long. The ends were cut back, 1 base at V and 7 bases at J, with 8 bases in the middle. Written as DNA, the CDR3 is TGTGCCAGCAGCTTAGCTGGGGAGAATTCACCCCTCCACTTT. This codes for CASSLAGENSPLHF.

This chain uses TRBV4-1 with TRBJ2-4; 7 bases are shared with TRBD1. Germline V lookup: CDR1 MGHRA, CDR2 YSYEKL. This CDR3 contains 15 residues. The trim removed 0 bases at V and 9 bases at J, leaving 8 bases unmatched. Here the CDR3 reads CASSQEYRGGTIQYF. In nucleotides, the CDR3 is TGCGCCAGCAGCCAAGAGTACAGGGGTGGGACCATTCAGTACTTC.

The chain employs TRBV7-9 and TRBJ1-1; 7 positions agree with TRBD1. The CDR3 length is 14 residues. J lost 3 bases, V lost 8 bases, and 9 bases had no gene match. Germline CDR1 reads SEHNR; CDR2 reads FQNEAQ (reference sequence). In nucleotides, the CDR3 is TGTGCCAGCCGTCCTGGACAGGACTACACTGAAGCTTTCTTT. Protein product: CASRPGQDYTEAFF.

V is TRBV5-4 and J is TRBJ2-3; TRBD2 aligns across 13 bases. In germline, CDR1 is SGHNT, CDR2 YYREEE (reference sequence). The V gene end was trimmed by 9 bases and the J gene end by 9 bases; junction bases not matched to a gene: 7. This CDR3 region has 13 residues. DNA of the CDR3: TGTGCCAACGGACTAGCGGGAGAGGGGACGCAGTATTTT. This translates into CANGLAGEGTQYF.

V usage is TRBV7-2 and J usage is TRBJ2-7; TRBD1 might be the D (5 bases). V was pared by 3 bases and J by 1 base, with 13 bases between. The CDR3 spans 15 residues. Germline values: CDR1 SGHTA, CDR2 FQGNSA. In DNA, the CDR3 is TGTGCCAGCAGCTTCTTTCTTGGACAATCCTACGAGCAGTACTTC. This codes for CASSFFLGQSYEQYF.

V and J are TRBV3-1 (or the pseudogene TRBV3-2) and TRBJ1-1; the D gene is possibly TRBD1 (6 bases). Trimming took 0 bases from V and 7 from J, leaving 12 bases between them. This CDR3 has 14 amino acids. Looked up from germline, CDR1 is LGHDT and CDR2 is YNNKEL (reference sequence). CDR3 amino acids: CASSQDGGGGEAFF. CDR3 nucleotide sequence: TGTGCCAGCAGCCAAGATGGTGGAGGGGGTGAAGCTTTCTTT.

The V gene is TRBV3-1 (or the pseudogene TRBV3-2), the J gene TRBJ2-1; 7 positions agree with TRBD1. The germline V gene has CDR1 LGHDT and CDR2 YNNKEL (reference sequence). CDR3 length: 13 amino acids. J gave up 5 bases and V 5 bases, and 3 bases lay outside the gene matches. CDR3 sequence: CASSDRDHNEQFF. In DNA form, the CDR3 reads TGTGCCAGCAGCGACAGGGACCACAATGAGCAGTTCTTC.

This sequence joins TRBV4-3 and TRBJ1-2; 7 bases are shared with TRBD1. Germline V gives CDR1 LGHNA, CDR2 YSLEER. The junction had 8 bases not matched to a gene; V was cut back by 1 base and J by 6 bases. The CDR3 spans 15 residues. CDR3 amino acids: CASSQAWTGLDGYTF. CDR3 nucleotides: TGCGCCAGCAGCCAAGCCTGGACAGGCTTAGATGGCTACACCTTC.

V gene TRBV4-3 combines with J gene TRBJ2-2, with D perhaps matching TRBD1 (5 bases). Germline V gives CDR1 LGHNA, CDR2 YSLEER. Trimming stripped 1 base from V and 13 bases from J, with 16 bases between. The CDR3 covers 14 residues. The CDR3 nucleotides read TGCGCCAGCAGCCAAGGGACACCGTGGATGGGGCTGTTTTTT. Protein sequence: CASSQGTPWMGLFF.

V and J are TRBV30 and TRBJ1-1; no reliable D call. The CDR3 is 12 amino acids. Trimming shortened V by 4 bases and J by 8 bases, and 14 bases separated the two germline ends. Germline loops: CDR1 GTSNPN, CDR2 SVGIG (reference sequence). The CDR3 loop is CAWTAHGKEAFF. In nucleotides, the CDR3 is TGTGCCTGGACCGCGCACGGGAAGGAAGCTTTCTTT.

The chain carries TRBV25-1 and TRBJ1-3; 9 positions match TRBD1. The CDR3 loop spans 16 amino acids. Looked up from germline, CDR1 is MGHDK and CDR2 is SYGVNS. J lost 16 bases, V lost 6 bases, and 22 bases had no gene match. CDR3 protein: CASSEHGQGSSHALYF. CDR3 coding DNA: TGTGCCAGCAGCGAGCATGGACAGGGGTCGTCGCATGCTCTGTATTTT.

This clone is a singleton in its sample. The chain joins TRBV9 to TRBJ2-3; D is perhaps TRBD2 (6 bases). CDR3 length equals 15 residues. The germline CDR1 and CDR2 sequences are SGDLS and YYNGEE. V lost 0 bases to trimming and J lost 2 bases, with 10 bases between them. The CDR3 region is CASSVVGGNTDTQYF. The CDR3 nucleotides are TGTGCCAGCAGCGTAGTTGGGGGGAACACAGATACGCAGTATTTT. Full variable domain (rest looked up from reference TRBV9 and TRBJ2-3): DSGVTQTPKHLITATGQRVTLRCSPRSGDLSVYWYQQSLDQGLQFLIQYYNGEERAKGNILERFSAQQFPDLHSELNLSSLELGDSALYFCASSVVGGNTDTQYFGPGTRLTVL.

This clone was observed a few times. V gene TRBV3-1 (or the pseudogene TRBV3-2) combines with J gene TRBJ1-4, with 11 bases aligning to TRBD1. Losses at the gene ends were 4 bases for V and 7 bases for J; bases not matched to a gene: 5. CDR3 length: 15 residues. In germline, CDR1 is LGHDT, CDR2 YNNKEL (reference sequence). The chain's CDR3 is CASSRGQGGSEKLFF. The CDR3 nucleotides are TGTGCCAGCAGCCGGGGACAGGGGGGGAGTGAAAAACTGTTTTTT.

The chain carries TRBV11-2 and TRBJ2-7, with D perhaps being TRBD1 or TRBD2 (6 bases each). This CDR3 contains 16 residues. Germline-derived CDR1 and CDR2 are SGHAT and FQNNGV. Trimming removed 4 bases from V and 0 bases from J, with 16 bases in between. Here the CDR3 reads CASSYRGQGDSYEQYF. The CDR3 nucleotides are TGTGCCAGCAGCTACCGGGGGCAGGGTGACTCCTACGAGCAGTACTTC. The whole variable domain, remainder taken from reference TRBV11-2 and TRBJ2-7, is EAGVAQSPRYKIIEKRQSVAFWCNPISGHATLYWYQQILGQGPKLLIQFQNNGVVDDSQLPKDRFSAERLKGVDSTLKIQPAKLEDSAVYLCASSYRGQGDSYEQYFGPGTRLTVT.

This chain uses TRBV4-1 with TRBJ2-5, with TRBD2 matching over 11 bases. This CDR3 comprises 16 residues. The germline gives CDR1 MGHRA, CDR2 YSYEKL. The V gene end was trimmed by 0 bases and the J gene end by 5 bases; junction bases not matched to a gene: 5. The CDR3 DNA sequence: TGCGCCAGCAGCCAAGAAAGGCGACTAGCGGGGGAGACCCAGTACTTC. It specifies CASSQERRLAGETQYF.

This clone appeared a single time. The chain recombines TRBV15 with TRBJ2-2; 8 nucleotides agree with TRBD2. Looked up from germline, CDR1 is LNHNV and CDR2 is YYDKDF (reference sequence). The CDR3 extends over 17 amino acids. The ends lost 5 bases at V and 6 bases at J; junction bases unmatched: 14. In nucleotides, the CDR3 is TGTGCCACCAGCTCGCTTCCTGGGACTAGTGGATCCGGGGAGCTGTTTTTT. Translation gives CATSSLPGTSGSGELFF.

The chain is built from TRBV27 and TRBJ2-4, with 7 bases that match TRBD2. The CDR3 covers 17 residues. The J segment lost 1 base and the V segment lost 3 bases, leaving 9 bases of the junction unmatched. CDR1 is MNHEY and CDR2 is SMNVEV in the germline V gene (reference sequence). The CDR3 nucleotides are TGTGCCAGCAGTTTCGGGGGGAGGGCCAGGGCCAAAAACATTCAGTACTTC. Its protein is CASSFGGRARAKNIQYF.

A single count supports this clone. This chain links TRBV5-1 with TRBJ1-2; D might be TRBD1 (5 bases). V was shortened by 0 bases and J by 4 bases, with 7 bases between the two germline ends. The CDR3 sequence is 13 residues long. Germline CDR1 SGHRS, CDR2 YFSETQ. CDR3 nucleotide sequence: TGCGCCAGCAGCTTGGCTGGGGGCTATGGCTACACCTTC. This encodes CASSLAGGYGYTF.

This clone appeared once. CDR3 bases: TGTGCCAGCAGCTTTAGAGCGGACTCCTACGAGCAGTACTTC. Residues: CASSFRADSYEQYF. J is TRBJ2-7 and V is TRBV5-5; D perhaps matches TRBD2 (5 bases). Trimming stripped 2 bases from V and 0 bases from J, with 9 bases between. The CDR3 is 14 amino acids. Germline values: CDR1 SGHKS, CDR2 YYEKEE (reference sequence).

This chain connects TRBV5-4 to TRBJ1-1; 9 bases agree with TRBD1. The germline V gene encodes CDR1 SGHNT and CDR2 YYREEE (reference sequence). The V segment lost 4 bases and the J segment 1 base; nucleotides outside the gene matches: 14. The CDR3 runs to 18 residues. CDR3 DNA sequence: TGTGCCAGCAGCCCCCGACGGGACAGGGCAGGGGGGAACACTGAAGCTTTCTTT. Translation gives CASSPRRDRAGGNTEAFF.

CDR3 coding DNA: TGTGCCAGCAGCGCTAGCGGGGGGGCCGGAAACATTCAGTACTTC. This translates into CASSASGGAGNIQYF. V is TRBV9 and J is TRBJ2-4, with 12 bases lining up with TRBD2. With V trimmed by 3 bases and J by 6 bases, 4 bases remained unmatched. CDR1 and CDR2 from the germline V gene are SGDLS and YYNGEE. The CDR3 is made up of 15 amino acids.

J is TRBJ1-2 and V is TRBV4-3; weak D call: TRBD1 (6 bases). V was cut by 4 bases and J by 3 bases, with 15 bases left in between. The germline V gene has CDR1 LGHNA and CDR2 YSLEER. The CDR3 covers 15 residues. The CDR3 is CASSPVRGGDYGYTF. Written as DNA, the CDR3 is TGCGCCAGCAGCCCAGTAAGGGGGGGAGACTATGGCTACACCTTC.

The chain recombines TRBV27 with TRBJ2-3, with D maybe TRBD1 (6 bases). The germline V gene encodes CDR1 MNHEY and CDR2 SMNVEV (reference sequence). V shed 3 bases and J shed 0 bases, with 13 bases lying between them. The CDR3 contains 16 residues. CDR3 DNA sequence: TGTGCCAGCAGTTTCCGACAGGCCACTAGCACAGATACGCAGTATTTT. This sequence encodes CASSFRQATSTDTQYF.

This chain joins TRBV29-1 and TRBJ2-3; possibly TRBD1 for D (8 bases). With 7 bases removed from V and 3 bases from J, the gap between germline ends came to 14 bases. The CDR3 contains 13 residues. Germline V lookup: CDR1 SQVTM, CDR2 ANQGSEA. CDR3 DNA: TGCAGCGCTTCACAGGGGGGGACAGATACGCAGTATTTT. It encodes CSASQGGTDTQYF.